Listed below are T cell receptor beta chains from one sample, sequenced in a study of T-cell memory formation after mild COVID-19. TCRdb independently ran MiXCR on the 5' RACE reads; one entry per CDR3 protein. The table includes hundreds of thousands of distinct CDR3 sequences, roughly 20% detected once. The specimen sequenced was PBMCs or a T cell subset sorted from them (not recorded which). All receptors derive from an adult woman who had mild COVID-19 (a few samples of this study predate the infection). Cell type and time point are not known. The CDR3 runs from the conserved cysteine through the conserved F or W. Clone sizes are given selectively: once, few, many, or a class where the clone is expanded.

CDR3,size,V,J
CASSGVGQETQYF,few,TRBV28,TRBJ2-5
CASSQEAIYPGTDTQYF,few,TRBV3-1,TRBJ2-3
CASSQDSLRQPQHF,few,TRBV4-3,TRBJ1-5
CASSYSWAGDTQYF,few,TRBV6-5,TRBJ2-3
CASSVGTLTDTQYF,few,TRBV5-5,TRBJ2-3
CASAGIEETQYF,many,TRBV2,TRBJ2-5
CSAAGASTPTNEQFF,-,TRBV20-1,TRBJ2-1
CASRPDQRTQYF,-,TRBV12-3/TRBV12-4,TRBJ2-3
CASSLLGGTNTGELFF,-,TRBV5-6,TRBJ2-2
CASSLGGTDGYTF,-,TRBV7-2,TRBJ1-2
CASSGDGNTEAFF,-,TRBV12-3/TRBV12-4,TRBJ1-1
CASSSTGTAEAFF,-,TRBV5-1,TRBJ1-1
CASSSSGIFQETQYF,-,TRBV12-3/TRBV12-4,TRBJ2-5
CASSPPDGRETEAFF,-,TRBV11-3,TRBJ1-1
CASSRPSGSGYNEQFF,-,TRBV5-1,TRBJ2-1
CASSSGSGSEKLFF,-,TRBV5-1,TRBJ1-4
CASSTRQGAAYNEQFF,-,TRBV7-2,TRBJ2-1
CASSQQTGGDEQFF,few,TRBV4-3,TRBJ2-1
CASSSGTSSRTDTQYF,few,TRBV5-4,TRBJ2-3
CASSIDRGSYEQYF,many,TRBV12-3/TRBV12-4,TRBJ2-7
CASNTPGSGSTDTQYF,few,TRBV12-3/TRBV12-4,TRBJ2-3
CASSVGAGLAGALNTGELFF,-,TRBV9,TRBJ2-2
CAWSDTNTEAFF,-,TRBV30,TRBJ1-1
CSVDGGAFF,few,TRBV29-1,TRBJ1-1
CASSPRGTDSGNTIYF,-,TRBV18,TRBJ1-3
CASSQGREQFF,many,TRBV14,TRBJ2-1
CASSHHPGFYGYTF,-,TRBV12-3/TRBV12-4,TRBJ1-2
CASSRRREHGELFF,few,TRBV5-1,TRBJ2-2
CASSSSTESNIQYF,few,TRBV21-1,TRBJ2-4
CAWEDFPGRTEAFF,-,TRBV30,TRBJ1-1
CSARDRRGHTGELFF,-,TRBV20-1,TRBJ2-2
CSARDYERDTQYF,-,TRBV20-1,TRBJ2-3
CASSFPTGTLGAEPFF,few,TRBV7-9,TRBJ1-1